The 6 T cell receptor beta chains reported below all come from one sample, sequenced in a study of long-term antiretroviral therapy in people with HIV. Samples were assayed with immunoSEQ v3.0 at survey level. Produced via immunoSEQ multiplex PCR; TCRdb's table is partial and in-frame only. Of some 20,000 clones in the sample, around 78% were seen once. The sample here was unsorted PBMCs, taken 2.2 years after starting antiretroviral therapy. All receptors derive from a man aged 45-65 years with HIV.

This chain connects TRBV6-5 to TRBJ2-5; either TRBD1 or TRBD2 may fit D (5 bases each). V lost 6 bases to trimming and J lost 7 bases, with 12 bases between them. The CDR3 contains 12 residues. Germline lookup yields CDR1 MNHEY and CDR2 SVGAGI. The CDR3 protein is CASSPGAGTQYF. CDR3 bases: TGTGCCAGCAGCCCCGGGGCGGGGACCCAGTACTTC.

This sequence joins TRBV10-3 and TRBJ2-3, with TRBD2 identical over 15 bases. Germline CDR1 ENHRY, CDR2 SYGVKD. V was pared by 6 bases and J by 0 bases, with 7 bases of the junction left unmatched. CDR3 length equals 18 residues. Here the CDR3 reads CAIRGQGTSGGSTDTQYF. The CDR3, as DNA: TGTGCCATCAGGGGACAAGGGACTAGCGGGGGGAGCACAGATACGCAGTATTTT.

As regards this clone: One end of the junction is discordant with germline, which a read error may explain. The chain is built from TRBV30 and TRBJ2-5; TRBD1 matches at 8 bases. The length of the CDR3 is 13 residues. In germline, CDR1 is GTSNPN, CDR2 SVGIG (reference sequence). This chain's CDR3 is CAWSGHYAGGADF. CDR3 DNA: TGTGCCTGGAGTGGACATTACGCAGGGGGCGCAGACTTC.

This chain links TRBV5-1 with TRBJ1-5; a weak D match, TRBD1 (6 bases). Germline CDR1 is SGHRS and CDR2 is YFSETQ. The V end lost 4 bases, the J end lost 0 bases, and 11 bases lay between the germline ends. CDR3 length: 15 amino acids. The CDR3 here is CASSVYRASNQPQHF. The CDR3 bases are TGCGCCAGCAGCGTATACAGGGCTAGCAATCAGCCCCAGCATTTT.

V is TRBV2 and J is TRBJ2-5, with no clear D. V was trimmed by 3 bases and J by 1 base, leaving 12 bases between them. This CDR3 has 15 residues. Germline CDR1 SNHLY, CDR2 FYNNEI. DNA for the CDR3: TGTGCCAGCAGTGAGGCCGGACGGTTCCAAGAGACCCAGTACTTC. This gives the protein CASSEAGRFQETQYF.

The chain recombines TRBV4-1 with TRBJ2-1; 7 bases match TRBD1. Trimming removed 4 bases from V and 5 bases from J; junction bases left unmatched: 14. The CDR3 runs to 17 residues. Germline lookup yields CDR1 MGHRA and CDR2 YSYEKL. CDR3 residues: CASSLTRQGGIDNEQFF. The CDR3 region has the DNA TGCGCCAGCAGCCTTACCCGACAGGGCGGTATAGACAATGAGCAGTTCTTC.